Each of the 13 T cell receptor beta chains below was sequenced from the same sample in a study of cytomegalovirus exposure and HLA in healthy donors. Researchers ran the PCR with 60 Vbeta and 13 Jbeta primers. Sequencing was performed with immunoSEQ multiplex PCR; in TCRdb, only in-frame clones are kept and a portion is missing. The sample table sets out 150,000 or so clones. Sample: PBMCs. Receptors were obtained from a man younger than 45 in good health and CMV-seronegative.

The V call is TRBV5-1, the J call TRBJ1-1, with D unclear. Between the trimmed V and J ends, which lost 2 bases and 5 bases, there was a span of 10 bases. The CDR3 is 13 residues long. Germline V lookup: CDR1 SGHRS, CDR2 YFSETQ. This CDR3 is CASSLNRGTEAFF. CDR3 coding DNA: TGCGCCAGCAGCTTAAACCGGGGAACTGAAGCTTTCTTT.

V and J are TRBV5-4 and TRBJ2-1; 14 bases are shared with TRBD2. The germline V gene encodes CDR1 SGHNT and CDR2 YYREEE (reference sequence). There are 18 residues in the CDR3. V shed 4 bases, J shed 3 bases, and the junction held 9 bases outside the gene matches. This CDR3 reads CASSTGGLAGGIYNEQFF. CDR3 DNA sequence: TGTGCCAGCAGCACAGGAGGACTAGCGGGGGGAATCTACAATGAGCAGTTCTTC.

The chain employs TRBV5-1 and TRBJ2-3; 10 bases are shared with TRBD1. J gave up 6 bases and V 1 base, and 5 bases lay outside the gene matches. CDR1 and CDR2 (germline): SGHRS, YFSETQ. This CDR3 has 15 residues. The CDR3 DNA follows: TGCGCCAGCAGCTTGAGACAGGGGGCTATGGATACGCAGTATTTT. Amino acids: CASSLRQGAMDTQYF. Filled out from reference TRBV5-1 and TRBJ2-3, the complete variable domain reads KAGVTQTPRYLIKTRGQQVTLSCSPISGHRSVSWYQQTPGQGLQFLFEYFSETQRNKGNFPGRFSGRQFSNSRSEMNVSTLELGDSALYLCASSLRQGAMDTQYFGPGTRLTVL.

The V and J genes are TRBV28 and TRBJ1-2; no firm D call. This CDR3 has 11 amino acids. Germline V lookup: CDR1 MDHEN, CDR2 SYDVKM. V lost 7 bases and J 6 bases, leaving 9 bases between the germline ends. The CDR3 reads CASTDTDGYTF. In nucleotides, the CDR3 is TGTGCCAGCACCGACACCGATGGCTACACCTTC.

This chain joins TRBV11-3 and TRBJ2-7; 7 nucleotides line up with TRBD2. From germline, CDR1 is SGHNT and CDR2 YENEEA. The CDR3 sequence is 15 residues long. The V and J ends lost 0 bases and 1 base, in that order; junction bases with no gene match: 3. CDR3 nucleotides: TGTGCCAGCAGCTTAGATGGGGGGGATTCCTACGAGCAGTACTTC. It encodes CASSLDGGDSYEQYF.

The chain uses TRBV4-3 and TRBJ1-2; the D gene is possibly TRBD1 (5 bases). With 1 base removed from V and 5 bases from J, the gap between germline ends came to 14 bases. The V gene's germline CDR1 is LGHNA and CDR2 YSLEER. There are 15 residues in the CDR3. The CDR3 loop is CASSQGGGAGYGYTF. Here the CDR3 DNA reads TGCGCCAGCAGCCAAGGGGGAGGGGCAGGGTATGGCTACACCTTC.

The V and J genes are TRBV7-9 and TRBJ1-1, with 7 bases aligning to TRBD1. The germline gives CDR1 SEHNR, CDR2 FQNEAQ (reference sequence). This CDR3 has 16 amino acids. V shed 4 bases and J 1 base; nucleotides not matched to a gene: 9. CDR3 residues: CASSSRWGTANTEAFF. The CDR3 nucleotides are TGTGCCAGCAGCTCGAGATGGGGGACAGCGAACACTGAAGCTTTCTTT.

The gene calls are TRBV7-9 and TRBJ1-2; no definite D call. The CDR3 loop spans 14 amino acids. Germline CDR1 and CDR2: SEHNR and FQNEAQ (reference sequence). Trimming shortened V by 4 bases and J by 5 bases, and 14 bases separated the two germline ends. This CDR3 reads CASSSVTIVYGYTF. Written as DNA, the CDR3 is TGTGCCAGCAGCTCGGTGACTATCGTTTATGGCTACACCTTC.

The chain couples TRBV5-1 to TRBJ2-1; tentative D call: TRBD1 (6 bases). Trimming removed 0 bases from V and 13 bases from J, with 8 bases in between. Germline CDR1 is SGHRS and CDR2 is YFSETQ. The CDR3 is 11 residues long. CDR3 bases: TGCGCCAGCAGCTTGGGAGGGACACAGTTCTTC. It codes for CASSLGGTQFF. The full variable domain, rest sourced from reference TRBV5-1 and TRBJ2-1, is KAGVTQTPRYLIKTRGQQVTLSCSPISGHRSVSWYQQTPGQGLQFLFEYFSETQRNKGNFPGRFSGRQFSNSRSEMNVSTLELGDSALYLCASSLGGTQFFGPGTRLTVL.

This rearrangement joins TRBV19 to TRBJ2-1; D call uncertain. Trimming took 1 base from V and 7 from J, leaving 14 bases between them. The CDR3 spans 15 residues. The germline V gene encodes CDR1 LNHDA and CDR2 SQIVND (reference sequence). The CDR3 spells CASSIGFSLQNEQFF. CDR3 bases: TGTGCCAGTAGTATAGGCTTCTCTTTACAGAATGAGCAGTTCTTC.

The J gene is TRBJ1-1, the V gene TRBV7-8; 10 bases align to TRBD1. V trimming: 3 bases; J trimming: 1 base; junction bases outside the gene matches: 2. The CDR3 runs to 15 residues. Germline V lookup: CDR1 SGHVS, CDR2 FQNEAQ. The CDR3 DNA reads TGTGCCAGCAGCTTTAGACAGGGGGCGAACACTGAAGCTTTCTTT. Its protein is CASSFRQGANTEAFF.

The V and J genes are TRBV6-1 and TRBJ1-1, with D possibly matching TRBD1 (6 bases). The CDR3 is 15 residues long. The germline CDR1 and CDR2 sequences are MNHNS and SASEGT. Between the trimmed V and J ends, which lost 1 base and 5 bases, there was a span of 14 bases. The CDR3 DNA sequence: TGTGCCAGCAGTGAAGTCAGGGGCCCGAAGACTGAAGCTTTCTTT. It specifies CASSEVRGPKTEAFF.

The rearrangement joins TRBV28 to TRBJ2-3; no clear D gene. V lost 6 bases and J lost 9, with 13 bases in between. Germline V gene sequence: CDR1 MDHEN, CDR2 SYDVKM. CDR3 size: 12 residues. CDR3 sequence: CASRPNFETQYF. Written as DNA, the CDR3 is TGTGCCAGCAGGCCCAACTTTGAGACGCAGTATTTT. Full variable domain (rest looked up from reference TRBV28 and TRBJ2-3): DVKVTQSSRYLVKRTGEKVFLECVQDMDHENMFWYRQDPGLGLRLIYFSYDVKMKEKGDIPEGYSVSREKKERFSLILESASTNQTSMYLCASRPNFETQYFGPGTRLTVL.